The rows below give T cell receptor beta chains drawn from one sample of a study of blood T cell repertoires in COVID-19. The method was immunoSEQ multiplex PCR; TCRdb's version includes in-frame clones alone and lacks a portion of them. Of around 320,000 clones listed, around 91% are singletons. The sample was PBMCs or T cells enriched from blood (not recorded which). The receptor set was obtained from a woman between 18 and 29 years old with acute COVID-19. Both conserved end residues are part of each CDR3. Fields, in order: J gene, V gene, CDR3 protein.

TRBJ1-5 | TRBV19 | CASSSTPRDRGSNQPQHF
TRBJ2-1 | TRBV29-1 | CSALTGSSYNEQFF
TRBJ2-1 | TRBV10-1 | CASSESSGSYNEQFF
TRBJ1-6 | TRBV18 | CASSPPEGRNSPLHF
TRBJ2-7 | TRBV30 | CAWSLLTSGFYEQYF
TRBJ1-2 | TRBV6-5 | CASSSPDRGAYGYTF
TRBJ1-2 | TRBV6-5 | CASRPPGRERGYTF
TRBJ1-2 | TRBV7-2 | CASSFWAGDYGYTF
TRBJ1-2 | TRBV2 | CASKAGTGPNYGYTF
TRBJ2-1 | TRBV7-2 | CASSSGQGWGNEQFF
TRBJ1-5 | TRBV7-3 | CASSPDAGNQPQHF
TRBJ1-2 | TRBV19 | CASSIGQTYGYTF
TRBJ1-4 | TRBV5-4 | CASSRDSGADEKLFF
TRBJ2-2 | TRBV7-9 | CASSTIGELFF
TRBJ1-5 | TRBV15 | CATSQGGRVNQPQHF
TRBJ1-2 | TRBV5-8 | CASSLLSGGTNTF
TRBJ2-5 | TRBV6-5 | CASSYGNLQETQYF
TRBJ2-1 | TRBV6-5 | CASRLGQGARNEQFF
TRBJ2-7 | TRBV7-9 | CASSPGTSGRKPYEQYF
TRBJ2-5 | TRBV3-1/TRBV3-2 | CASSQENREETQYF
TRBJ1-2 | TRBV7-2 | CASSLPGHGYTF
TRBJ1-1 | TRBV30 | CAESRNTEAFF
TRBJ2-7 | TRBV5-1 | CASSDLSEFAYEQYF
TRBJ2-2 | TRBV7-9 | CASIGRLNTGELFF
TRBJ1-1 | TRBV6-5 | CASSFGENTEAFF
TRBJ2-7 | TRBV6-5 | CASRKGREGDYEQYF
TRBJ2-1 | TRBV3-1/TRBV3-2 | CASSQVRSEEQFF
TRBJ2-3 | TRBV7-9 | CASMNGGTDTQYF
TRBJ1-1 | TRBV5-4 | CASSPRGGRGDTEAFF
TRBJ1-1 | TRBV5-1 | CASSAQTTGYTEAFF
TRBJ1-1 | TRBV29-1 | CSIDRGTEAFF
TRBJ1-1 | TRBV6-5 | CASSYDSLGEAFF
TRBJ1-5 | TRBV28 | CASSLQRGRRSNQPQHF
TRBJ1-1 | TRBV6-5 | CATTGAGLMNTEAFF
TRBJ2-3 | TRBV7-2 | CASSPISGSSTDTQYF
TRBJ1-2 | TRBV19 | CASSTTGDRLGYTF
TRBJ1-2 | TRBV27 | CASRRLDLREINYGYTF
TRBJ2-6 | TRBV28 | CASSLTGFSGANVLTF
TRBJ2-2 | TRBV5-6 | CASSFTPTGELFF
TRBJ1-2 | TRBV2 | CASSERGRNYGYTF
TRBJ2-7 | TRBV19 | CASSSGLAGVYEQYF
TRBJ2-1 | TRBV3-1/TRBV3-2 | CASTSQRLARNNEQFF
TRBJ2-5 | TRBV13 | CASSSLGDRGRTQETQYF
TRBJ2-3 | TRBV24-1 | CATSDRTSGRAEVTQYF
TRBJ2-3 | TRBV5-4 | CASSSIGTATLTDTQYF
TRBJ1-1 | TRBV9 | CASSTDGEVVNTEAFF